Detailed here is one TCR beta chain. The germline CDR1 and CDR2 sequences are SGHDT and YYEEEE. This CDR3 has 14 amino acids. V was clipped by 2 bases and J by 4 bases; unmatched bases: 4. This entry belongs to a study of blood T cell repertoires in COVID-19. At the level of the study: COVID-19 samples collected from the United States, Italy and Spain covered acute and convalescent phases. Sample material is recorded as cDNA or gDNA derived from T cells, B-cell-depleted T cells, or PBMCs.

Per the original methods: Reference gene primer amplification gave nucleated cell count estimates. The assay was immunoSEQ multiplex PCR, and TCRdb's table has in-frame clones only and misses some. From that table come the V and J calls and clone size; the DNA was used to work out D and trimming. The sample consists of approximately 200,000 clones, roughly nine tenths of them appearing once. V and J are TRBV5-6 and TRBJ2-7; 9 bases align to TRBD2. Input material: peripheral blood. The receptor's source is a man aged 25 to 45 with acute or convalescent COVID-19. The chain's CDR3 is CASSFSLAGYEQYF. The CDR3, as DNA: TGTGCCAGCAGCTTTAGTCTAGCGGGATACGAGCAGTACTTC.